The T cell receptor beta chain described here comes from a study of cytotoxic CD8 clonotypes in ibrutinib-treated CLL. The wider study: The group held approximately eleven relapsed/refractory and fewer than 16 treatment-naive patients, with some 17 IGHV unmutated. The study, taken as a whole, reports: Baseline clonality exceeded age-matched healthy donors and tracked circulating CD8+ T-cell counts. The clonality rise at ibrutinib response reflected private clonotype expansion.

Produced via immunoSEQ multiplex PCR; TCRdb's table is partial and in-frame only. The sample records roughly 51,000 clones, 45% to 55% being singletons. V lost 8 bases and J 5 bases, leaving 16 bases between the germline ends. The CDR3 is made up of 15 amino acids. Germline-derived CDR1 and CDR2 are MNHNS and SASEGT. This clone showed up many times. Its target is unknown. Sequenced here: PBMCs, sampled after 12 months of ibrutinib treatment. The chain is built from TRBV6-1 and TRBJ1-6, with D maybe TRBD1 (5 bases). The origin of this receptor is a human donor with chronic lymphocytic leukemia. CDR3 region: CASGGRRVDNSPLHF. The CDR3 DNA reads TGTGCCAGCGGGGGTAGACGGGTCGATAATTCACCCCTCCACTTT.